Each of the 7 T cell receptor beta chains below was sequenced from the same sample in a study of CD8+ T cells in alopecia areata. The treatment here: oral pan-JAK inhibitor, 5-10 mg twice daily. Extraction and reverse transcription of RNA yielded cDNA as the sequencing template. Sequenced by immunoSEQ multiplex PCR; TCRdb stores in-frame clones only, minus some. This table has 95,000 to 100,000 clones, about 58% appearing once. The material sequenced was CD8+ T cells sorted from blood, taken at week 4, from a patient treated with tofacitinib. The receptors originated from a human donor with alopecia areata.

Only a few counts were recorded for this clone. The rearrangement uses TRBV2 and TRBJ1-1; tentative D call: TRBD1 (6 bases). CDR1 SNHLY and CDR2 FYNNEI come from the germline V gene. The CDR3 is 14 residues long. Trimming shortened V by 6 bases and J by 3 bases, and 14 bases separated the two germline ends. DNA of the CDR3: TGTGCCAGCAGGATTACAGGGAGGGACACTGAAGCTTTCTTT. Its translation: CASRITGRDTEAFF.

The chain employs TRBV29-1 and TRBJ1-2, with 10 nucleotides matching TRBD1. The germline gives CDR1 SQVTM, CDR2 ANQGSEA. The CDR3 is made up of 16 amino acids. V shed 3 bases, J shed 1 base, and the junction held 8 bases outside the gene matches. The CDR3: CSVDLPGQGNNYGYTF. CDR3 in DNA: TGCAGCGTTGACCTACCGGGACAGGGGAATAACTATGGCTACACCTTC.

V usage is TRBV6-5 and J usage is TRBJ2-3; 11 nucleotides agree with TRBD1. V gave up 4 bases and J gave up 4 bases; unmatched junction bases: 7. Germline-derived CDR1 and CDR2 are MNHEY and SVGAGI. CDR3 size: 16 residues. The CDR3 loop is CASSLGPGQGADTQYF. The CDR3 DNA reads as TGTGCCAGCAGTTTGGGACCGGGACAGGGGGCAGATACGCAGTATTTT.

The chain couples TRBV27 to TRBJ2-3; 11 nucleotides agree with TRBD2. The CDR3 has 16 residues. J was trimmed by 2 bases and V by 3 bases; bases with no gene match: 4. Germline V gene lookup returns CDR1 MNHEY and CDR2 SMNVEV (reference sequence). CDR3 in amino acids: CASSFLAGGITDTQYF. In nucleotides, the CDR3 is TGTGCCAGCAGTTTTTTAGCGGGAGGGATCACAGATACGCAGTATTTT.

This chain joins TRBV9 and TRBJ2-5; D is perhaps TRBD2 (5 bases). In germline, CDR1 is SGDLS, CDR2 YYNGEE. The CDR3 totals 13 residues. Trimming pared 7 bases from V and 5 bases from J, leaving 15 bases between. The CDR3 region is CASGESSPETQYF. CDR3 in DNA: TGTGCCAGCGGAGAGTCTAGCCCCGAGACCCAGTACTTC.

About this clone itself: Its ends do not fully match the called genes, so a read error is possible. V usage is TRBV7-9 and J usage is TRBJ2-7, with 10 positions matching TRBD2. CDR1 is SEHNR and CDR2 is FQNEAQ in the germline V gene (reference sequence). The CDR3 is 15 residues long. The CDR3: CAGRPLAGVSYEQYF. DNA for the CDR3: TGTGCCGGCAGGCCTCTAGCGGGAGTCTCCTACGAGCAGTACTTC.

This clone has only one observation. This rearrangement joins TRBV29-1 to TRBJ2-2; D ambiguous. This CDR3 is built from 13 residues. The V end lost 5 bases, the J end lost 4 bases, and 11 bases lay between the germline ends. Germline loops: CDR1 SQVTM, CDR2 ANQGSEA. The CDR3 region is CSVRLSGTGELFF. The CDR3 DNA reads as TGCAGCGTTAGGCTCTCGGGCACCGGGGAGCTGTTTTTT.